These 21 T cell receptor beta chains came from one sample sequenced in a study of a mutant IDH1 vaccine in newly diagnosed glioma. Generated by immunoSEQ multiplex PCR, the TCRdb table keeps only in-frame clones and is missing some. The data show 50,000 to 65,000 clones, about 74% seen once. Regarding time point: baseline, week 1 (first vaccination visit). Treatment here: pre-vaccination baseline after standard-of-care therapy. The source material was PBMCs, sampled from a glioma patient treated with radiotherapy, temozolomide or both. Every receptor here comes from a woman in her thirties or forties with glioma.

The chain uses TRBV27 and TRBJ2-1, with unresolved D. The CDR3 is 16 residues long. Between the trimmed V and J ends, which lost 0 bases and 4 bases, there was a span of 13 bases. Germline values: CDR1 MNHEY, CDR2 SMNVEV (reference sequence). The CDR3 sequence: CASSLSVVTVYNEQFF. CDR3 DNA sequence: TGTGCCAGCAGTTTATCTGTTGTCACAGTTTACAATGAGCAGTTCTTC.

The gene calls are TRBV27 and TRBJ1-5; a weak D match, TRBD1 (5 bases). The CDR3 has 13 amino acids. V shed 4 bases and J shed 4 bases, with 8 bases lying between them. CDR1 is MNHEY, CDR2 SMNVEV, per germline (reference sequence). CDR3 in DNA: TGTGCCAGCAGTTCGACAGTAAATCAGCCCCAGCATTTT. Translated: CASSSTVNQPQHF.

This clone showed up just a few times. J is TRBJ1-2 and V is TRBV19; TRBD1 matches 7 bases. Germline CDR1 and CDR2: LNHDA and SQIVND (reference sequence). With 6 bases clipped from V and 4 bases from J, the junction kept 5 bases outside the gene matches. The CDR3 contains 13 residues. The chain's CDR3 is CASRQGQAYGYTF. In DNA, the CDR3 is TGTGCCAGTAGACAAGGACAGGCCTATGGCTACACCTTC.

The V call is TRBV6-5, the J call TRBJ1-3, with no clear D. There are 15 residues in the CDR3. The germline V gene encodes CDR1 MNHEY and CDR2 SVGAGI. V gave up 2 bases and J gave up 0 bases, with 8 bases separating them. The CDR3: CASSYMGSSGNTIYF. Written as DNA, the CDR3 is TGTGCCAGCAGTTACATGGGATCCTCTGGAAACACCATATATTTT.

The V and J genes are TRBV18 and TRBJ1-2; D call uncertain. This CDR3 contains 16 residues. Germline values: CDR1 KGHSH, CDR2 LQKENI. Trimming pared 6 bases from V and 0 bases from J, leaving 17 bases between. CDR3 sequence: CASSLGGNNPNYGYTF. DNA of the CDR3: TGTGCCAGCTCCCTCGGTGGAAACAATCCTAACTATGGCTACACCTTC.

V and J are TRBV7-2 and TRBJ2-7; D may correspond to TRBD1 or TRBD2 (5 bases each). The germline CDR1 and CDR2 sequences are SGHTA and FQGNSA. Trimming cost V 4 bases and J 5 bases, with 9 bases left between them. This CDR3 is 12 amino acids long. The CDR3 reads CASSYGTDEQYF. CDR3 in DNA: TGTGCCAGCAGCTACGGGACCGACGAGCAGTACTTC. The full variable domain, completed using reference TRBV7-2 and TRBJ2-7, is GAGVSQSPSNKVTEKGKDVELRCDPISGHTALYWYRQSLGQGLEFLIYFQGNSAPDKSGLPSDRFSAERTGGSVSTLTIQRTQQEDSAVYLCASSYGTDEQYFGPGTRLTVT.

The V and J genes are TRBV6-6 and TRBJ2-2, with D perhaps TRBD2 (7 bases). Germline V CDR1 and CDR2: MNHNY, SVGAGI (reference sequence). The length of the CDR3 is 15 residues. V was shortened by 8 bases and J by 4 bases, with 17 bases between the two germline ends. In DNA form, the CDR3 reads TGTGCCAGCGGAAGTACTGGGGGGGCCACCGGGGAGCTGTTTTTT. It specifies CASGSTGGATGELFF.

The chain links TRBV27 to TRBJ1-1; D may be TRBD1 (6 bases). The CDR3 is made up of 16 amino acids. Germline CDR1 and CDR2: MNHEY and SMNVEV (reference sequence). Trimming left V 5 bases short and J 0 bases short, with 16 bases between. CDR3: CASSIQGLGVNTEAFF. Here the CDR3 DNA reads TGTGCCAGCAGTATCCAGGGGCTGGGTGTGAACACTGAAGCTTTCTTT.

The rearrangement uses TRBV18 and TRBJ1-5; maybe TRBD1 (5 bases). The germline V gene has CDR1 KGHSH and CDR2 LQKENI. Trimming removed 2 bases from V and 6 bases from J, with 17 bases in between. This CDR3 contains 16 residues. The CDR3 DNA reads as TGTGCCAGCTCACCAGGCCTCGGGACGGAGGCTCAGCCCCAGCATTTT. Translated: CASSPGLGTEAQPQHF.

The V call is TRBV6-5, the J call TRBJ1-5; 9 nucleotides agree with TRBD1. The germline V gene has CDR1 MNHEY and CDR2 SVGAGI. The CDR3 has 15 residues. Unmatched junction bases numbered 6, after V lost 8 bases and J lost 1 base. The DNA for the CDR3 is TGTGCCAGCGGCAGACAGGGGGGAAGCAATCAGCCCCAGCATTTT. Protein sequence: CASGRQGGSNQPQHF.

The chain joins TRBV29-1 to TRBJ1-2; TRBD1 matches 7 bases. CDR3 size: 13 residues. Trimming at V came to 6 bases and at J to 4 bases, leaving 8 bases not matched to a gene. Per germline, CDR1 SQVTM and CDR2 ANQGSEA. The CDR3 DNA reads as TGCAGCGTGGACGACAGGGCAGGCTATGGCTACACCTTC. The encoded protein is CSVDDRAGYGYTF.

On this clone: Other nucleotide sequences from this sample produce the same CDR3. This chain connects TRBV6-1 to TRBJ1-2; 7 nucleotides agree with TRBD1. The V gene's germline CDR1 is MNHNS and CDR2 SASEGT. The ends lost 7 bases at V and 4 bases at J; junction bases unmatched: 6. The CDR3 has 13 residues. CDR3 coding DNA: TGTGCCAGCATTCCGACAGGGACCTATGGCTACACCTTC. Its translation is CASIPTGTYGYTF.

The chain recombines TRBV4-3 with TRBJ1-1; D not resolved. Trimming pared 2 bases from V and 0 bases from J, leaving 10 bases between. Germline CDR1 is LGHNA and CDR2 is YSLEER. The CDR3 is 15 amino acids. CDR3 residues: CASSQSTPMNTEAFF. CDR3 sequence (DNA): TGCGCCAGCAGCCAATCGACTCCCATGAACACTGAAGCTTTCTTT.

V and J are TRBV27 and TRBJ2-1; D might be TRBD1 (6 bases). The CDR3 loop spans 13 amino acids. Germline CDR1 reads MNHEY; CDR2 reads SMNVEV (reference sequence). Trimming took off 6 bases at V and 9 bases at J, with 15 bases between the two ends. CDR3 bases: TGTGCCAGCAGCCCTAGGGGGTCCGTTGAGCAGTTCTTC. Translated, it gives CASSPRGSVEQFF.

This clone has more than one count but fewer than ten. The genes are TRBV29-1 and TRBJ1-4; 9 bases are shared with TRBD1. In germline, CDR1 is SQVTM, CDR2 ANQGSEA. V gave up 4 bases and J gave up 6 bases; unmatched junction bases: 0. The CDR3 has 12 residues. CDR3 protein: CSVGDRDEKLFF. As DNA, the CDR3 is TGCAGCGTTGGGGACAGGGATGAAAAACTGTTTTTT. Drawing the rest from reference TRBV29-1 and TRBJ1-4, the complete variable domain is SAVISQKPSRDICQRGTSLTIQCQVDSQVTMMFWYRQQPGQSLTLIATANQGSEATYESGFVIDKFPISRPNLTFSTLTVSNMSPEDSSIYLCSVGDRDEKLFFGSGTQLSVL.

V is TRBV12-5 and J is TRBJ2-2; the match to TRBD1 covers 10 bases. V gave up 4 bases and J gave up 5 bases; unmatched junction bases: 1. In germline, CDR1 is LGHNT, CDR2 FRNRAP. The CDR3 runs 14 residues. The CDR3 here is CASGSGQGTGELFF. The CDR3 region has the DNA TGTGCTAGTGGTTCGGGACAGGGGACCGGGGAGCTGTTTTTT.

This rearrangement joins TRBV7-9 to TRBJ2-3, with 8 positions matching TRBD1. Trimming at V came to 6 bases and at J to 4 bases, leaving 9 bases not matched to a gene. The CDR3 loop spans 15 amino acids. Germline V gives CDR1 SEHNR, CDR2 FQNEAQ (reference sequence). The CDR3 is CASRGRTGRSDTQYF. For the CDR3, the DNA is TGTGCCAGCAGGGGCCGGACAGGGCGTTCAGATACGCAGTATTTT.

The CDR3 sequence: CASSFAGELFF. The DNA for the CDR3 is TGTGCCAGCAGCTTTGCCGGGGAGCTGTTTTTT. This chain connects TRBV7-2 to TRBJ2-2; D unclear. The CDR3 loop spans 11 amino acids. Germline V lookup: CDR1 SGHTA, CDR2 FQGNSA. V was cut by 3 bases and J by 6 bases, with 2 bases left in between.

The chain is built from TRBV30 and TRBJ1-2; no clear D gene. The CDR3 is 13 residues long. The V and J ends lost 3 bases and 4 bases respectively, with 12 bases between them. CDR1 GTSNPN and CDR2 SVGIG come from the germline V gene (reference sequence). The CDR3 DNA reads TGTGCCTGGAGCGCCCCGGGAAGCTATGGCTACACCTTC. This codes for CAWSAPGSYGYTF.

This chain links TRBV19 with TRBJ1-5, with TRBD1 as a possible D gene (6 bases). Germline-derived CDR1 and CDR2 are LNHDA and SQIVND (reference sequence). The V end lost 6 bases, the J end lost 2 bases, and 17 bases lay between the germline ends. The CDR3 covers 16 residues. CDR3 in DNA: TGTGCCAGTAGACCAACCAGGGGTTTGGGCAATCAGCCCCAGCATTTT. Its translation: CASRPTRGLGNQPQHF.

The V call is TRBV15, the J call TRBJ1-5; 7 bases line up with TRBD1. Germline assignment: CDR1 LNHNV and CDR2 YYDKDF (reference sequence). This CDR3 has 17 residues. V gave up 2 bases and J gave up 1 base; unmatched junction bases: 8. The CDR3 DNA sequence: TGTGCCACCAGCAGATTCGGCCAGGGGGAGAGCAATCAGCCCCAGCATTTT. Translated: CATSRFGQGESNQPQHF.